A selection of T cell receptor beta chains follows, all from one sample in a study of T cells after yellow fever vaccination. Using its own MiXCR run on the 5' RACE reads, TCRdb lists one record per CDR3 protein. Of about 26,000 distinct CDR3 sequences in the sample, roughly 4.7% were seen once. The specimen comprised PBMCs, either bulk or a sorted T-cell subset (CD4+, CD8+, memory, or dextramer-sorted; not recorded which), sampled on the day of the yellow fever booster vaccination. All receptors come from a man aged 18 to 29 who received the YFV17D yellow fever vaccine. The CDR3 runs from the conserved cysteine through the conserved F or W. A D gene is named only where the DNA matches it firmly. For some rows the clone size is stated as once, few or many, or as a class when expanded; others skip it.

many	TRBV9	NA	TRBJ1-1	CASSVGSGVIEAFF	TGTGCCAGCAGCGTTGGGTCGGGGGTCATTGAAGCTTTCTTT
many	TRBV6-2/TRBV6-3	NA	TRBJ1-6	CASSYRRPGNNSPLHF	TGTGCCAGCAGTTATCGGAGACCTGGGAATAATTCACCCCTCCACTTT
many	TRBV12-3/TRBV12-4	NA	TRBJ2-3	CASSTGQDTQYF	TGTGCCAGCAGCACAGGGCAAGATACGCAGTATTTT
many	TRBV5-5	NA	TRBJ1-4	CASSLYAATNEKLFF	TGTGCCAGCAGCTTGTATGCCGCAACTAATGAAAAACTGTTTTTT
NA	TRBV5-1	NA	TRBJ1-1	CASSLGTTVNTEAFF	TGCGCCAGCAGCTTGGGAACCACAGTGAACACTGAAGCTTTCTTT
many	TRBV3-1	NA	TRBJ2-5	CASSQRAQETQYF	TGTGCCAGCAGCCAAAGAGCGCAGGAGACCCAGTACTTC
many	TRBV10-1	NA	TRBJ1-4	CASSESASNEKLFF	TGCGCCAGCAGTGAGTCCGCGAGTAATGAAAAACTGTTTTTT
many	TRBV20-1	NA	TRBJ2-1	CSARDLSSYNEQFF	TGCAGTGCTAGGGATCTGAGCTCCTACAATGAGCAGTTCTTC
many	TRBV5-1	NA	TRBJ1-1	CASSRRGVSDTEAFF	TGCGCCAGCAGTCGAAGGGGCGTGTCGGACACTGAAGCTTTCTTT
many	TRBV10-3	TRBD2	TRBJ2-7	CAISDPPSGGSYEQYF	TGTGCCATCAGTGACCCGCCGAGCGGGGGCTCCTACGAGCAGTACTTC
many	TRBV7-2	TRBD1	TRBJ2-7	CASRTTGQGSYEQYF	TGTGCCAGCAGAACTACGGGACAGGGGAGCTACGAGCAGTACTTC
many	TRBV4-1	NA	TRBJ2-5	CASSQEGGQETQYF	TGCGCCAGCAGCCAAGAGGGCGGACAAGAGACCCAGTACTTC
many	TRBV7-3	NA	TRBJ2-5	CASSVDIRETQYF	TGTGCCAGCAGCGTAGATATAAGAGAGACCCAGTACTTC
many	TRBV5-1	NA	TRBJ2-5	CASSLEGTNQETQYF	TGCGCCAGCAGCTTGGAAGGGACGAACCAAGAGACCCAGTACTTC
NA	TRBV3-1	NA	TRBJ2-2	CASSHRVPAIELFF	TGTGCCAGCAGCCACCGGGTCCCAGCCATCGAGCTGTTTTTT
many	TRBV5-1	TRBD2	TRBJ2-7	CASSLGTGLPSYEQYF	TGCGCCAGCAGCCTAGGCACGGGACTACCTTCCTACGAGCAGTACTTC
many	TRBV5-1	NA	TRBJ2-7	CASSLQGGNYEQYF	TGCGCCAGCAGCTTGCAGGGCGGAAACTACGAGCAGTACTTC
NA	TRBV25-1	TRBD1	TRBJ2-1	CASSRVEGASYNEQFF	TGTGCCAGCAGTCGCGTTGAGGGGGCTTCCTACAATGAGCAGTTCTTC
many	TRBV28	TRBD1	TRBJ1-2	CAIKGQGVYGYTF	TGTGCCATCAAGGGACAGGGGGTGTATGGCTACACCTTC
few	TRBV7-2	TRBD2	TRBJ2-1	CASSYWSGGSEQFF	TGTGCCAGCAGCTATTGGTCGGGGGGTTCTGAGCAGTTCTTC
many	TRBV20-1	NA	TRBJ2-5	CSARAALVGKETQYF	TGCAGTGCTAGAGCTGCACTAGTGGGGAAAGAGACCCAGTACTTC
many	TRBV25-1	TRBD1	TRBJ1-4	CASGAGTVREKLFF	TGTGCCAGCGGAGCCGGGACAGTACGCGAAAAACTGTTTTTT
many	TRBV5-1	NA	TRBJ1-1	CASSLFGENTEAFF	TGCGCCAGCAGCTTGTTCGGGGAGAACACTGAAGCTTTCTTT